This T cell receptor (beta chain) was sequenced for a study of T cell clones after liver transplantation. Sequencing used immunoSEQ multiplex PCR; TCRdb keeps in-frame clones, though not all of them. The sample shows some 61,000 clones, approximately 77% of them seen only once. The CDR3 length is 13 residues. The V and J ends lost 3 bases and 2 bases respectively, with 7 bases between them. Germline V gene data show CDR1 as SGDLS and CDR2 as YYNGEE. The sequencing used CD4+ T cells from blood, collected at the 22-month timepoint. The receptor was isolated from a human patient who received a liver transplant. A share of the T cells may be of graft donor origin. This chain connects TRBV9 to TRBJ2-3; D is possibly TRBD1 (6 bases). CDR3 DNA sequence: TGTGCCAGCAGCGGGGACAACACAGATACGCAGTATTTT. Amino acids: CASSGDNTDTQYF.